This T cell receptor beta chain stems from a study of vaccination and CD4 T cells after COVID-19. Notes on the study in general: Spike mono-reactivity was found in 304 of 307 vaccine-specific clones from convalescent patients.

Concerning this clonotype itself: Its target is unknown.

Oncomine TCR Beta short-read sequencing was applied to DNA from cultured CD4+ T cells. TCRdb independently ran MiXCR on the PCR reads; one entry per CDR3 protein. This sample has 20,000 to 25,000 distinct CDR3 sequences, with around 45% found just once. Trimming shortened V by 0 bases and J by 2 bases, and 8 bases separated the two germline ends. Germline lookup yields CDR1 SGDLS and CDR2 YYNGEE. The CDR3 extends over 15 amino acids. Specified treatment: 10-day PBMC culture with coronavirus spike peptide pools or control peptides (ViraFEST assay). US Alpha, Beta and Delta variants postdated the positive PCR dates, which ran from March to December 2020. Researchers reported culturing around 2 million PBMCs per well with around 10 IU/ml IL-2 and 8 to 10 ug/ml peptide pools.

The chain uses TRBV9 and TRBJ2-2, with unresolved D. Sequenced sample: CD4+ T cells from blood, cultured in vitro. The TCR sequence derives from a human donor who had recovered from COVID-19. The CDR3 here is CASSVGSLNTGELFF. CDR3 sequence (DNA): TGTGCCAGCAGCGTAGGCTCTCTAAACACCGGGGAGCTGTTTTTT.